Sequencing of this T cell receptor beta chain was carried out in a study of blood T cell repertoires in COVID-19 (dated by TCRdb to 2020 to 2022). For context, the study as a whole: Samples from collaborators originated in the United States, Italy and Spain and spanned both the acute and convalescent phases of COVID-19. The repertoires were made available in a free public database intended to serve as a resource for research on the immune response to SARS-CoV-2. The prospective study material was composed of cDNA or gDNA derived from T cells, B-cell-depleted T cells, or PBMCs. The samples were drawn from the first 160 participants of the ongoing ImmuneRACE study and from about 1,200 subjects provided by 6 global collaborators. Deeply sampled blood TCRbeta repertoires from subjects exposed to, actively infected with, or recovered from COVID-19 were included in the dataset. The sample metadata nearly always contained a de-identified subject ID, COVID-19 status, age in years and sex. Where HLA class I and class II types were available, the types were taken from metadata supplied by the sample provider, not from assay-based typing. General findings and caveats noted by the study authors: The quantity of clinical and demographic metadata differed by source and by participant and was supplied without curation.

From the cysteine up to the phenylalanine, the CDR3 has a length of 16 residues. Only the CDR3 part of the read is kept: 48 bases, read in frame from the first base. V is shortened by 5 bases, J by 8 bases, and the region joining them spans 19 bases. CDR1 and CDR2 were assigned from the germline V gene (reference sequence) as LNHDA and SQIVND. A second Seattle source provided samples from volunteer blood donors who had recovered from COVID-19. Each collaborating institution followed its own protocols to collect whole blood in K2EDTA tubes. For TCRbeta analysis, collaborators shipped samples as frozen whole blood, isolated PBMCs, or DNA extracted from either of those sample types. On this clone: Its target antigen remains unknown. Within one base of it there is no much larger clone, and no base qualities were kept.

TCRbeta CDR3 regions were amplified from genomic DNA using the immunoSEQ Assay, a bias-controlled multiplex PCR. As for the authors' bioinformatics: Nucleated cell counts per sample were estimated from amplification of reference gene primers within the assay. To quantify the absolute abundance of each unique TCRbeta CDR3 rearrangement, sequence reads were collapsed and filtered. For each sample, productive Simpson clonality was calculated by taking the square root of Simpson's diversity index across productive rearrangements. TCRdb provides this immuneACCESS table in a form limited to in-frame rearrangements. Some clones are lacking; in checked studies, under half of them reflect an unresolved V gene, and why the rest are absent is not known. D and trimming come from the DNA, and the V and J calls and clone size come from that table. This sample holds hundreds of thousands of clones; approximately 90% were observed only once. 5.5% to 8% of the sample belongs to the ten largest clones.

The sample taken for sequencing was peripheral blood. This clonotype originated in a man aged 60 to 69 who had recovered from COVID-19. The rearranged segments are TRBV19 and TRBJ1-6; the D segment cannot be called with confidence. For the CDR3, the sequence is CASSVTAVRVDSPLHF. The nucleotide sequence is given as TGTGCCAGTAGTGTTACCGCGGTCAGAGTGGATTCACCCCTCCACTTT.